What follows describes a single TCR beta chain. This clone was counted between two and nine times. The target of this receptor is not known. The sample holds no much larger clone one base away, and base qualities are not on file. The V and J ends are trimmed by 0 bases and 10 bases, leaving 11 bases between them. Including the terminal cysteine and phenylalanine, the CDR3 comprises 14 residues. The only DNA kept is the CDR3, 42 bases in frame from the first base. Via the germline V gene, CDR1 is SGHRS and CDR2 YFSETQ. The Quick-DNA Microprep Kit was used to extract genomic DNA from the sorted cells. Amplification of TCRbeta DNA was done with the immunoSEQ hsTCRbeta kit, following the protocol from the manufacturer. TCRbeta libraries were sequenced on an Illumina MiSeq instrument. The paper's processing steps were these. After out-of-frame sequences were removed, 2 million to 2.5 million distinct TCRbeta sequences remained, averaging approximately 68,000 per individual. Each individual was scored by the count of 150 to 200 previously reported CMV-associated TCRbeta sequences and the total productive distinct TCRbeta count. A beta-binomial model was reimplemented in Python, and scikit-learn random forests with default parameters were trained on US cohort data. Classifier performance on the Belgian cohort was reported as the median AUC with percentile confidence intervals calculated over 10,000 bootstrap iterations. TCRdb's version of the immuneACCESS table is confined to in-frame rearrangements and falls short of the full clone set. An unresolved V gene accounts for under half of the shortfall where checked; the remainder is of unknown origin. The DNA was the basis for D and trimming; V, J and clone size are from that table. The sample table contains tens of thousands of clones; only one count was recorded for 76% of them. Roughly 4.7% of the sample is taken by the ten largest.

This entry comes from a study of memory CD4+ T cells and cytomegalovirus serostatus (dated by TCRdb to 2018 to 2020). A note on the overall study: A total of roughly 33 healthy Belgian adults, of whom 9 were CMV seropositive and about 25 were CMV seronegative, were included in the cohort. To replicate a published TCR-based CMV serostatus classifier, the researchers sequenced the CD4+ memory TCRbeta repertoires of a Belgian cohort whose cytomegalovirus serostatus was known.

The research as a whole found: The results were read as suggesting that the CMV-associated TCR signature is, for the most part, present in the CD4+ memory repertoire. The original-framework classifier achieved a median bootstrapped AUC of around 0.95 with a 95% CI of 0.76-1.00 on the Belgian cohort. Only CD4+CD45RO+ memory cells were sequenced, in contrast to the original study, which included naive and memory CD4+ and CD8+ populations. For CMV serostatus prediction, a median bootstrapped AUC of about 0.94 was reached with the original framework, and a median bootstrapped AUC of about 0.9 was reached with a US-trained random forest. Of over 150 previously reported CMV-associated TCRbeta sequences, some 73 appeared in the CD4+ memory repertoires, each in one to five individuals.

A FACSAria II was used to sort memory CD4+ T cells, defined as single viable CD3+CD4+CD8-CD45RO+ cells. CMV serostatus was determined using a Roche Elecsys assay that detects serum IgG against CMV pp150, pp28, p38 and p52. Once the samples were thawed, total CD4+ T cells were enriched through positive selection using CD4 magnetic microbeads. Samples originated from another study that specifically interrogated the CD4+ T cell memory repertoire. Peripheral blood mononuclear cells were isolated and cryopreserved according to standard operating procedures, and serum was kept at -80 degrees C. The staining relied on CD3-PerCP (BW264/56), CD4-APC (RPA-T4), CD45RO-PE (UCHT1) and CD8-Pacific Orange (3B5) antibodies, and Sytox blue was used to exclude non-viable cells.

Sequenced: memory CD4+ T cells from blood. The source is an adult in good health and CMV-seropositive. This chain is built from TRBV5-1 and TRBJ1-6; the D gene is perhaps TRBD1, from 6 matching bases. In nucleotide form, the sequence is TGCGCCAGCAGCTTGGTGGCAGGGGAATCACCCCTCCACTTT. It codes for CASSLVAGESPLHF.